Listed below are T cell receptor beta chains from one sample, sequenced in a study of shared clonotypes between healthy human individuals. Measured with immunoSEQ multiplex PCR; TCRdb has only the in-frame clones, and not every one. The table records about 600,000 clones, around 97% of them present only once. Sequencing was performed on naive CD4+ T cells sorted from blood. Receptor source: a woman aged 25 to 39 in good health. Each CDR3 is given with its conserved first and last residue. D genes are given only for firm matches.

v_call	d_call	j_call	cdr3_aa
TRBV10-3	.	TRBJ2-7	CAISEDNYEQYF
TRBV27	.	TRBJ1-1	CASSPGPGAAFF
TRBV9	TRBD1	TRBJ2-6	CASIQDRGGGANVLTF
TRBV2	.	TRBJ1-5	CASSSQGFRDQPQHF
TRBV13	TRBD2	TRBJ2-3	CASSLRPKVAGPQDTQYF
TRBV28	.	TRBJ1-1	CASSLQTPGAFF
TRBV6-5	TRBD1	TRBJ1-6	CASSYSAGGGNSPLHF
TRBV27	.	TRBJ1-1	CASSLSYSGGTEAFF
TRBV28	.	TRBJ2-3	CASKDSSLDTQYF
TRBV7-2	.	TRBJ1-2	CASRAGPSSDYGYTF
TRBV7-9	TRBD1	.	CASSPQPLFRGGGEQYF
TRBV11-3	.	TRBJ2-3	CASPTDTQYF
TRBV6-5	.	TRBJ1-1	CASSSSQVQGTEAFF
TRBV28	.	TRBJ1-2	CASTSTEPGYTF
TRBV18	TRBD1	TRBJ2-7	CASSPQGQGVSGYEQYF
TRBV27	TRBD2	TRBJ2-1	CASSLGGLAGWRGAYNEQFF
TRBV19	TRBD2	TRBJ2-3	CASSRLADSTDTQYF
TRBV11-3	.	TRBJ2-1	CASSTRASGSYNEQFF
TRBV4-2	TRBD2	TRBJ2-1	CASSPGTSGKYNEQFF
TRBV6-1	.	TRBJ1-5	CATLLTPSSNQPQHF
TRBV2	.	TRBJ1-3	CASRKTAVPFSGNTIYF
TRBV7-2	.	TRBJ1-5	CASSSGGSRWSQHF
TRBV6-5	TRBD2	TRBJ2-1	CASSRLAGAPNEQFF
TRBV5-1	TRBD1	TRBJ1-1	CASRGQGPGTEAFF
TRBV4-1	TRBD1	TRBJ2-1	CASSQGRGQGAYEQFF
TRBV30	TRBD2	TRBJ2-5	CACNGLAADKETQYF
TRBV18	.	TRBJ1-2	CASSPRTDGYTF
TRBV28	.	TRBJ1-3	CASRGGAGNTIYF
TRBV7-9	.	TRBJ2-5	CASSLLRAQETQYF
TRBV10-3	.	TRBJ1-2	CAISAIRGYTF
TRBV6-5	.	TRBJ2-3	CASNGRPGGTQYF
TRBV5-1	.	TRBJ2-3	CASSLPDRGDTQYF
TRBV30	TRBD2	TRBJ2-1	CAWSGTSGANNEQFF
TRBV28	.	TRBJ1-1	CASSPQVRAGAEAFF
TRBV6-6	.	TRBJ1-1	CASSLQPTWNTEAFF